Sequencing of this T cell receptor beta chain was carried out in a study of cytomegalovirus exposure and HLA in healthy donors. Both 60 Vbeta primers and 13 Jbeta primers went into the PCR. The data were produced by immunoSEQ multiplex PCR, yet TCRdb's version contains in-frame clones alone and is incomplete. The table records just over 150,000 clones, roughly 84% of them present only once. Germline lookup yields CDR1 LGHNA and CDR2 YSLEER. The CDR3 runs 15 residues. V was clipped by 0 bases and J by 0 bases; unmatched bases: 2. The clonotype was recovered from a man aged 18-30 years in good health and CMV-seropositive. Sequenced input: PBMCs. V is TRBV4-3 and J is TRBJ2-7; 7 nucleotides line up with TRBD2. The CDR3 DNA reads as TGCGCCAGCAGCCAAGAACTAGCGTTCTCCTACGAGCAGTACTTC. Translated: CASSQELAFSYEQYF.